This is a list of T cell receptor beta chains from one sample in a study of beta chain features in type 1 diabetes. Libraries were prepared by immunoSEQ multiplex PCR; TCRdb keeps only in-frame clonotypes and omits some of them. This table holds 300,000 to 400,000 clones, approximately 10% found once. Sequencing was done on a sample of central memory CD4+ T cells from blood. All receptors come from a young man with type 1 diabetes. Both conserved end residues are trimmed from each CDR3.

CDR3aa: ASSLIAGTAVRPGELF
j_gene: TRBJ2-2
v_gene: TRBV7-2

CDR3aa: ASSPPFGNTEAF
j_gene: TRBJ1-1
v_gene: TRBV6-5

CDR3aa: ASRAGQGHTDTQY
j_gene: TRBJ2-3
v_gene: TRBV7-2

CDR3aa: ASSLQGYDQPQH
j_gene: TRBJ1-5
v_gene: TRBV28

CDR3aa: ASSGLAGEETQY
j_gene: TRBJ2-5
v_gene: TRBV2

CDR3aa: ASSPGTGYGYT
j_gene: TRBJ1-2
v_gene: TRBV6-4

CDR3aa: ASSFAGADTQY
j_gene: TRBJ2-3
v_gene: TRBV11-2

CDR3aa: ASSLVGDTQY
j_gene: TRBJ2-3
v_gene: TRBV7-2

CDR3aa: ASSPPTGTDGYT
j_gene: TRBJ1-2
v_gene: TRBV18

CDR3aa: ASSQDGLGGQY
j_gene: TRBJ2-7
v_gene: TRBV4-3

CDR3aa: ASSLGSGGAVDTQY
j_gene: TRBJ2-3
v_gene: TRBV7-2

CDR3aa: ASSPGQERSPLH
j_gene: TRBJ1-6
v_gene: TRBV6-6

CDR3aa: ASSLLGGGSSYNEQF
j_gene: TRBJ2-1
v_gene: TRBV5-6

CDR3aa: SVGDSYGYT
j_gene: TRBJ1-2
v_gene: TRBV29-1

CDR3aa: ASSPGQGGNGYT
j_gene: TRBJ1-2
v_gene: TRBV18

CDR3aa: ASSKQGAQNSPLH
j_gene: TRBJ1-6
v_gene: TRBV2

CDR3aa: ASSDNPGQGKQY
j_gene: TRBJ2-7
v_gene: TRBV18

CDR3aa: AWSVPQGVEQY
j_gene: TRBJ2-7
v_gene: TRBV30

CDR3aa: SVEGTSGEETQY
j_gene: TRBJ2-5
v_gene: TRBV29-1

CDR3aa: AITTGTGFNYT
j_gene: TRBJ1-2
v_gene: TRBV10-3

CDR3aa: AFEASGGADTQY
j_gene: TRBJ2-3
v_gene: TRBV30

CDR3aa: ASSVGQGEAEKLF
j_gene: TRBJ1-4
v_gene: TRBV9

CDR3aa: ASSLMGTGNSPLH
j_gene: TRBJ1-6
v_gene: TRBV7-2

CDR3aa: ASIPAGGPAQY
j_gene: TRBJ2-3
v_gene: TRBV2

CDR3aa: ASSPGQGEAF
j_gene: TRBJ1-1
v_gene: TRBV5-5

CDR3aa: SVGQGTYEQY
j_gene: TRBJ2-7
v_gene: TRBV29-1

CDR3aa: ATSPRDHYGYT
j_gene: TRBJ1-2
v_gene: TRBV19

CDR3aa: ASSENRGTDTQY
j_gene: TRBJ2-3
v_gene: TRBV6-1

CDR3aa: ASSTGTSYEQY
j_gene: TRBJ2-7
v_gene: TRBV28

CDR3aa: AISDRGDTEAF
j_gene: TRBJ1-1
v_gene: TRBV10-3

CDR3aa: ASSDLDGRNEQF
j_gene: TRBJ2-1
v_gene: TRBV7-9

CDR3aa: ASSVQHNQPQH
j_gene: TRBJ1-5
v_gene: TRBV27

CDR3aa: AWSGNSPLH
j_gene: TRBJ1-6
v_gene: TRBV30

CDR3aa: ASSEGLAADTQY
j_gene: TRBJ2-3
v_gene: TRBV7-9

CDR3aa: SVAHRGSEKLF
j_gene: TRBJ1-4
v_gene: TRBV29-1

CDR3aa: ASSTSTDTQY
j_gene: TRBJ2-3
v_gene: TRBV18

CDR3aa: AWSEGVSTEAF
j_gene: TRBJ1-1
v_gene: TRBV30

CDR3aa: ASSLDRGGSYGYT
j_gene: TRBJ1-2
v_gene: TRBV2

CDR3aa: ASSTTGGNSPLH
j_gene: TRBJ1-6
v_gene: TRBV28

CDR3aa: ASSSHRGSGANVLT
j_gene: TRBJ2-6
v_gene: TRBV11-3

CDR3aa: ASKGGTSTDTQY
j_gene: TRBJ2-3
v_gene: TRBV6-6

CDR3aa: ASSPHTVTYEQY
j_gene: TRBJ2-7
v_gene: TRBV6-5

CDR3aa: ASRQDEGHYEQY
j_gene: TRBJ2-7
v_gene: TRBV7-9

CDR3aa: ASSLYRDPTQGGYT
j_gene: TRBJ1-2
v_gene: TRBV5-6

CDR3aa: ASSSETEAF
j_gene: TRBJ1-1
v_gene: TRBV28